This T cell receptor (beta chain) stems from a study of vaccination effects on CD4 cells after COVID-19. As for the study in general: As their vaccination, participants received two doses of either BNT162b2 or mRNA-1273.

Note on this clone: The antigen is not known.

Points from the study as a whole: Of the vaccine-induced clones from healthy vaccinees, merely 1 of 255 recognized common cold coronaviruses as well.

ViraFEST expansion of antigen-specific CD4+ T cells with viral peptide pools preceded sequencing. Following 10 days of culture, CD4+ T cells were isolated. V shed 2 bases, J shed 5 bases, and the junction held 14 bases outside the gene matches. Germline V gene sequence: CDR1 SGHDN, CDR2 FVKESK. The CDR3 covers 18 residues. Method: immunoSEQ multiplex PCR; TCRdb's copy keeps in-frame clones and lacks some. The sample holds about 54,000 clones, around 86% seen once. The source material was CD4+ T cells from PBMCs cultured with HCoV-229E spike peptides, sampled before COVID-19 vaccination. The rearrangement uses TRBV14 and TRBJ2-1, with TRBD2 matching over 8 bases. This clonotype was sampled from a human donor who received a COVID-19 vaccine. The CDR3 DNA reads TGTGCCAGCAGCCAACTCCGGGGGGGGAGCCGATCCCACAATGAGCAGTTCTTC. This encodes CASSQLRGGSRSHNEQFF. Combining the CDR3 with reference TRBV14 and TRBJ2-1 gives the whole variable domain EAGVTQFPSHSVIEKGQTVTLRCDPISGHDNLYWYRRVMGKEIKFLLHFVKESKQDESGMPNNRFLAERTGGTYSTLKVQPAELEDSGVYFCASSQLRGGSRSHNEQFFGPGTRLTVL.